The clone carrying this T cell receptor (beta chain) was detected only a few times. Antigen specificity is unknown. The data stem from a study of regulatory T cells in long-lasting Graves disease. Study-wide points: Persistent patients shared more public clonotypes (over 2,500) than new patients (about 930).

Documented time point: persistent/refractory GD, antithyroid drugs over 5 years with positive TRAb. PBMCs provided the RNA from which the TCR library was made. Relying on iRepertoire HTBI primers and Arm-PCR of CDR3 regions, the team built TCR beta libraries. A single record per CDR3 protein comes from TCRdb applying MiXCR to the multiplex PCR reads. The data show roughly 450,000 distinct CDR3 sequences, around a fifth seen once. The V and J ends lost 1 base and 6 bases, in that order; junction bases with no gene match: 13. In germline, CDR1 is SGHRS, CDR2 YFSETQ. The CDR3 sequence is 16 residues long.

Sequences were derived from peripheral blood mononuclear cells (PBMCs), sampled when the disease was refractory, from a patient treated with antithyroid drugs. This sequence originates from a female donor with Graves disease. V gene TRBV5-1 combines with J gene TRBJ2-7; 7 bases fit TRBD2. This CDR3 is CASSLKRGLDGGEQYF. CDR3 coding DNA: TGCGCCAGCAGCTTGAAAAGAGGACTAGACGGTGGCGAGCAGTACTTC.